The rows below give T cell receptor beta chains drawn from one sample of a study of blood T cell repertoires in COVID-19. Some clones are missing from TCRdb's copy, which holds only in-frame ones; the method was immunoSEQ multiplex PCR. This table has some 66,000 clones, 91% appearing once. Sequencing was performed on peripheral blood. The origin of the receptors is a human donor in a cohort sampled during active COVID-19. Each CDR3 is given with its conserved first and last residue. A D gene is named only where the DNA matches it firmly. Clone size is shown for a subset of rows, as once, few, many or a class of expanded clone.

j_call | v_call | d_call | clone_size | cdr3_nt | cdr3_aa
TRBJ2-4 | TRBV6-5 | - | - | TGTGCCAGCAGCGGGAGTGGAGTCGAAAACATTCAGTACTTC | CASSGSGVENIQYF
TRBJ2-5 | TRBV9 | - | - | TGTGCCAGCAGCGTGCAGCCGGAGAGAGAGACCCAGTACTTC | CASSVQPERETQYF
TRBJ2-1 | TRBV7-3 | TRBD2 | - | TGTGCCAGCAGCTTAGTAGCGGGAGGGATTACAGATGAGCAGTTCTTC | CASSLVAGGITDEQFF
TRBJ1-3 | TRBV5-5 | - | few | TGTGCCAGCAGCGCCCGGGAGGACACCATATATTTT | CASSAREDTIYF
TRBJ2-2 | TRBV19 | TRBD1 | - | TGTGCCAGTAGCCGGGACAGGGGAGGAAAGGGTGGGGAGCTGTTTTTT | CASSRDRGGKGGELFF
TRBJ1-2 | TRBV6-5 | - | - | TGTGCCAGCAGTTACTCTCGGGACACCTCGAGGAGTGGCTACACCTTC | CASSYSRDTSRSGYTF
TRBJ2-6 | TRBV6-5 | - | - | TGTGCCAGCAGGAAGACCGGGTCTGGGGCCAACGTCCTGACTTTC | CASRKTGSGANVLTF
TRBJ2-2 | TRBV7-2 | TRBD2 | once | TGTGCCAGCAGCTCGGGACTAGCGGGAGAAGGCGGGGAGCTGTTTTTT | CASSSGLAGEGGELFF
TRBJ2-1 | TRBV15 | TRBD2 | - | TGTGCCACCAGCCGCAGGGGAGCGGGAGCTCGCGATGGCTACAATGAGCAGTTCTTC | CATSRRGAGARDGYNEQFF
TRBJ2-1 | TRBV4-1 | - | - | TGCGCCAGCAGCCCCCGTAACACAGACTCCTACAATGAGCAGTTCTTC | CASSPRNTDSYNEQFF
TRBJ1-1 | TRBV4-1 | TRBD1 | - | TGCGCCAGCAGCCAAGGGACAGGGGTGTTGAACACTGAAGCTTTCTTT | CASSQGTGVLNTEAFF
TRBJ2-3 | TRBV7-9 | - | - | TGTGCCAGCAGCTTAATAGCAGATACGCAGTATTTT | CASSLIADTQYF
TRBJ1-2 | TRBV6-5 | TRBD1 | - | TGTGCCAGCAGCACGACAGGGCTCTATGGCTACACCTTC | CASSTTGLYGYTF
TRBJ2-3 | TRBV28 | - | - | TGTGCCAGCAGTTTAGGCCGATCAGATACGCAGTATTTT | CASSLGRSDTQYF
TRBJ2-3 | TRBV7-2 | - | - | TGTGCCAGCAGCTTAGGGGGCCACGATACGCAGTATTTT | CASSLGGHDTQYF
TRBJ2-5 | TRBV7-2 | TRBD2 | - | TGTGCCAGCAGCTTAGCCCCTAGCGGGGGCCAAGAGACCCAGTACTTC | CASSLAPSGGQETQYF
TRBJ2-3 | TRBV7-9 | - | - | TGTGCCAGCAGCTTATCCAACGGAGATACGCAGTATTTT | CASSLSNGDTQYF
TRBJ1-1 | TRBV6-2/TRBV6-3 | - | - | TGTGCCAGCAGTCGAGCCGGGGAAAACGCTGAAGCTTTCTTT | CASSRAGENAEAFF
TRBJ2-5 | TRBV6-5 | - | - | TGTGCCAGCAGTTACTACGACACCGGCCAAGAGACCCAGTACTTC | CASSYYDTGQETQYF
TRBJ2-3 | TRBV5-4 | - | - | TGTGCCAGCAGCCTGGGGGCGGATACGCAGTATTTT | CASSLGADTQYF
TRBJ2-7 | TRBV6-2/TRBV6-3 | - | - | TGTGCCAGCAGTTACAGCGGCAGAAAATACTACGAGCAGTACTTC | CASSYSGRKYYEQYF
TRBJ2-7 | TRBV10-2 | - | - | TGCGCCAGCACCGCGGGCTCCTACGAGCAGTACTTC | CASTAGSYEQYF
TRBJ1-1 | TRBV5-1 | - | - | TGCGCCAGCAGCTTGGAGACGGACTGGAACACTGAAGCTTTCTTT | CASSLETDWNTEAFF
TRBJ2-5 | TRBV7-9 | TRBD2 | - | TGTGCCAGCAGCTTCCTAGCGGGAGTACGGGAGACCCAGTACTTC | CASSFLAGVRETQYF
TRBJ2-3 | TRBV6-2/TRBV6-3 | TRBD2 | - | TGTGCCAGCAGTCGCCGGGGGGGGACCCGCACAGATACGCAGTATTTT | CASSRRGGTRTDTQYF
TRBJ1-6 | TRBV11-2 | TRBD1 | - | TGTGCCAGCAGCGGACAGGGATATAATTCACCCCTCCACTTT | CASSGQGYNSPLHF
TRBJ2-3 | TRBV9 | - | - | TGTGCCAGCAGCGTAGCTCCACAGGGAATAGATACGCAGTATTTT | CASSVAPQGIDTQYF
TRBJ2-7 | TRBV21-1 | - | few | TGTGCCAGCAGCAAAGCGTTCTTCCGTAGTGGACCGAGACTAGCGGATCACGAGCAGTACTTC | CASSKAFFRSGPRLADHEQYF
TRBJ2-7 | TRBV23-1 | - | - | TGCGCCAGCAGTCAATGCACATCCGCCGGGACTGGTTTAACTTTCTACGAGCAGTACTTC | CASSQCTSAGTGLTFYEQYF
TRBJ1-2 | TRBV19 | - | - | TGTGCCAGTAAACAGGGCATCGGCTATGGCTACACCTTC | CASKQGIGYGYTF
TRBJ1-4 | TRBV6-5 | TRBD1 | - | TGTGCCAGCAGTTACCAGGGGGCCGGTGAAAAACTGTTTTTT | CASSYQGAGEKLFF
TRBJ2-1 | TRBV28 | TRBD2 | - | TGTGCCAGCAGTGATGACGGGACTAACCCTATTGATTCCTACAATGAGCAGTTCTTC | CASSDDGTNPIDSYNEQFF
TRBJ1-1 | TRBV5-1 | TRBD1 | - | TGCGCCAGCAGATCGGACAGGGCGACACTGACTGAAGCTTTCTTT | CASRSDRATLTEAFF
TRBJ1-1 | TRBV7-2 | - | - | TGTGCCAGCAGCTTAGTTTTGACCGGGGAAGCTTTCTTT | CASSLVLTGEAFF
TRBJ2-7 | TRBV4-1 | - | - | TGCGCCAGCAGCCATCGAACTAGCCGCACCTACGAGCAGTACTTC | CASSHRTSRTYEQYF
TRBJ2-1 | TRBV11-2 | TRBD2 | - | TGTGCCAGCAGCCCGGGGACTAGTCCATACAATGAGCAGTTCTTC | CASSPGTSPYNEQFF
TRBJ2-2 | TRBV7-2 | - | once | TGTGCCAGCAGCTTAGTGGGGATCTCGGGGGCCGGGGAGCTGTTTTTT | CASSLVGISGAGELFF
TRBJ1-4 | TRBV10-3 | TRBD1 | - | TGTGCCATCAGTGAGCAAGGACAGGGGGCGCGAGGGGGTGAAAAACTGTTTTTT | CAISEQGQGARGGEKLFF
TRBJ2-1 | TRBV4-1 | TRBD1 | - | TGCGCCAGCAGCCAAGTGGACAGGGTTAGGTACAATGAGCAGTTCTTC | CASSQVDRVRYNEQFF
TRBJ2-7 | TRBV18 | - | - | TGTGCCAGCTCACCACTGGCAGCAGGTTATTCCTACGAGCAGTACTTC | CASSPLAAGYSYEQYF
TRBJ1-1 | TRBV4-3 | TRBD1 | once | TGCGCCAGCAGCCAAGAGACAGGGGATTTGGACACTGAAGCTTTCTTT | CASSQETGDLDTEAFF
TRBJ2-5 | TRBV2 | - | - | TGTGCCAGCACCTCACAGGTCGAACAAGAGACCCAGTACTTC | CASTSQVEQETQYF
TRBJ2-7 | TRBV20-1 | TRBD1 | - | TGCAGTGCCAGTCAACCGGGACAGCCCTACGAGCAGTACTTC | CSASQPGQPYEQYF
TRBJ2-3 | TRBV24-1 | - | - | TGTGCCACCTCGACAGGTGTTAGCACAGATACGCAGTATTTT | CATSTGVSTDTQYF
TRBJ1-5 | TRBV12-5 | - | once | TGTGCTAGTGGTCAACAGGGAGAGCAGCCCCAGCATTTT | CASGQQGEQPQHF
TRBJ1-4 | TRBV30 | - | few | TGTGCCTGGAGGCCGAAGCCGGCGGGTGAAAAACTGTTTTTT | CAWRPKPAGEKLFF
TRBJ1-2 | TRBV4-3 | - | - | TGCGCCAGCAGCCCCTCCCGGGACAAGCTACTCTATGGCTACACCTTC | CASSPSRDKLLYGYTF
TRBJ2-1 | TRBV7-2 | - | - | TGTGCCAGCAGCTTAATCAACAGGGAGCAGTTCTTC | CASSLINREQFF
TRBJ1-2 | TRBV5-1 | - | once | TGCGCCAGCAGTAGGGTCGGACAGTCCGCTAACTATGGCTACACCTTC | CASSRVGQSANYGYTF
TRBJ2-1 | TRBV29-1 | TRBD1 | - | TGCAGCGTGGAAAAGGGGCTGTTTAGGACAGGGGGCTATGATCGGTTCTTC | CSVEKGLFRTGGYDRFF
TRBJ2-1 | TRBV7-2 | TRBD2 | - | TGTGCCAGCAGCTTCTCAGCGGGAGCTAGGTACAATGAGCAGTTCTTC | CASSFSAGARYNEQFF
TRBJ1-1 | TRBV5-4 | TRBD1 | - | TGTGCCAGCAGCTCAGGACGCCACAGGGGGGGCACTGAAGCTTTCTTT | CASSSGRHRGGTEAFF
TRBJ2-3 | TRBV7-9 | TRBD2 | - | TGTGCCAGCAGCTTAGACACCAAAAGCGGGAGGGGGGATACGCAGTATTTT | CASSLDTKSGRGDTQYF
TRBJ2-7 | TRBV4-2 | TRBD2 | few | TGTGCCAGCAGCCGGACTAGTCAGGCCCCCGCCTACGAGCAGTACTTC | CASSRTSQAPAYEQYF
TRBJ2-3 | TRBV27 | TRBD1 | - | TGTGCCAGCGGGCTCCGGGACAGTGGCGCAGATACGCAGTATTTT | CASGLRDSGADTQYF
TRBJ2-1 | TRBV5-1 | TRBD2 | - | TGCGCCAGCAGCTTGGGAGGGACTAGCGGGGTTAATGAGCAGTTCTTC | CASSLGGTSGVNEQFF
TRBJ1-1 | TRBV29-1 | TRBD1 | - | TGCAGCGGATCCGGGACAGGGATTTCTGAAGCTTTCTTT | CSGSGTGISEAFF
TRBJ2-5 | TRBV6-5 | TRBD2 | once | TGTGCCAGCAGAAGCGGGGGGGGAGAGACCCAGTACTTC | CASRSGGGETQYF